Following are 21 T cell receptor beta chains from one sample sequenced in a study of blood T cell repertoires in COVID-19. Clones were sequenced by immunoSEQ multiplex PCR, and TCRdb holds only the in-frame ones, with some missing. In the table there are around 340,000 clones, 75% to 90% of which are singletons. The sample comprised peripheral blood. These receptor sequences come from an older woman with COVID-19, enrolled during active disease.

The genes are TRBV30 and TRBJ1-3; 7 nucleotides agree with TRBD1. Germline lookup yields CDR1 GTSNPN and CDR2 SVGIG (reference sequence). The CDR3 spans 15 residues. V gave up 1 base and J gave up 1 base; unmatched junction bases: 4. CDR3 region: CAWSGDRLSGNTIYF. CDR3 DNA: TGTGCCTGGAGTGGGGACAGATTATCTGGAAACACCATATATTTT.

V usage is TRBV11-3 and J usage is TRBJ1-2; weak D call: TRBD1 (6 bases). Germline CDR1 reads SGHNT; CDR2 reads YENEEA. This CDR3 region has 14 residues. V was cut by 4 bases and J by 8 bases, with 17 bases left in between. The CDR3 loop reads CASSSDRTTRGYTF. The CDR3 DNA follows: TGTGCCAGCAGCTCCGACAGGACAACGAGGGGCTACACCTTC.

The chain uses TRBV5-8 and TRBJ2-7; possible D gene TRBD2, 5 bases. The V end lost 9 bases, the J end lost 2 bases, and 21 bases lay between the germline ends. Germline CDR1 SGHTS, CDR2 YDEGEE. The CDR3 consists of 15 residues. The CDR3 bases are TGTGCCACCGTTGGGCCAGTTGCTAGCCCCTACGAGCAGTACTTC. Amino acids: CATVGPVASPYEQYF. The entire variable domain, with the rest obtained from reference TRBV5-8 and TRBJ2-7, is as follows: EAGVTQSPTHLIKTRGQQATLRCSPISGHTSVYWYQQALGLGLQFLLWYDEGEERNRGNFPPRFSGRQFPNYSSELNVNALELEDSALYLCATVGPVASPYEQYFGPGTRLTVT.

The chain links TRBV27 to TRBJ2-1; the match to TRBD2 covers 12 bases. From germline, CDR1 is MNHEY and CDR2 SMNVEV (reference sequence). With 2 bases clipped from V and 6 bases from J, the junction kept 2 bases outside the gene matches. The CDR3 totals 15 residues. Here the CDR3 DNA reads TGTGCCAGCAGTTTAGGACTAGCGGGGCTCAATGAGCAGTTCTTC. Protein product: CASSLGLAGLNEQFF.

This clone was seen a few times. The CDR3 is CASSEGRSSGELFF. The CDR3 DNA is TGTGCCAGCAGTGAAGGTCGATCGAGCGGGGAGCTGTTTTTT. This chain uses TRBV2 with TRBJ2-2; the D is unclear. The CDR3 contains 14 residues. With 1 base removed from V and 7 bases from J, the gap between germline ends came to 10 bases. In germline, CDR1 is SNHLY, CDR2 FYNNEI.

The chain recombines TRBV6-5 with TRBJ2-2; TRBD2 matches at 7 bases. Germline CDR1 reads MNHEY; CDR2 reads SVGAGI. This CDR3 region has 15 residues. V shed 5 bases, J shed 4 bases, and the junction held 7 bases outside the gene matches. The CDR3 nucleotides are TGTGCCAGCAGTATCGGGGGGTCCGGCACCGGGGAGCTGTTTTTT. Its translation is CASSIGGSGTGELFF.

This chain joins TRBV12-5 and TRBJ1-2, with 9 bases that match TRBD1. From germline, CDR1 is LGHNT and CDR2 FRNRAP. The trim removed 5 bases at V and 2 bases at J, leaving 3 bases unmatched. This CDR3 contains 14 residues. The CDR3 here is CASGVGQGNYGYTF. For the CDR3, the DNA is TGTGCTAGTGGTGTTGGACAGGGGAACTATGGCTACACCTTC.

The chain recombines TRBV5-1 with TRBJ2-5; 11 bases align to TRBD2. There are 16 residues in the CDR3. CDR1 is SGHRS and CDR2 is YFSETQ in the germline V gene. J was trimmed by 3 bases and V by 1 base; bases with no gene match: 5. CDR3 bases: TGCGCCAGCAGCTTGACTAGCGGGGGATGGGAAGAGACCCAGTACTTC. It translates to CASSLTSGGWEETQYF.

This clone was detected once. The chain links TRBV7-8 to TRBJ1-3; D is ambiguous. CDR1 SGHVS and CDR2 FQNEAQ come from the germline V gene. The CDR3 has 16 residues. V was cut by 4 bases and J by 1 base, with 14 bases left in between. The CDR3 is CASSSPRRHSGNTIYF. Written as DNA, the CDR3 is TGTGCCAGCAGCTCACCCCGGCGGCATTCTGGAAACACCATATATTTT.

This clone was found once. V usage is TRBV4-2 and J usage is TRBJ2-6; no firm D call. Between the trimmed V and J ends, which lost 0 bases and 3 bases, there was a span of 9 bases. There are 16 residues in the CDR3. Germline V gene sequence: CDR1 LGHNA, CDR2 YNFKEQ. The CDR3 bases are TGTGCCAGCAGCCAAGAGAGTGCGCTTGGGGCCAACGTCCTGACTTTC. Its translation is CASSQESALGANVLTF.

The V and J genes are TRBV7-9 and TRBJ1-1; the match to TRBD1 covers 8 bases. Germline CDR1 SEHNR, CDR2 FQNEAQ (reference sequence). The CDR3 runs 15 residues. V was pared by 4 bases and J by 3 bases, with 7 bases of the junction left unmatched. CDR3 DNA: TGTGCCAGCAGCTCCGACAGGGGAAAGTACACTGAAGCTTTCTTT. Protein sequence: CASSSDRGKYTEAFF.

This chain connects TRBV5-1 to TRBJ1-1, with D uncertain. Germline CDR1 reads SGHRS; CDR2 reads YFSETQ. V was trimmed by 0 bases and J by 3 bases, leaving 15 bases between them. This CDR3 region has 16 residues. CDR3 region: CASSLALKSKHTEAFF. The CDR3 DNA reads TGCGCCAGCAGCTTGGCCCTGAAGAGCAAACACACTGAAGCTTTCTTT.

CDR3 protein: CASSFTGDGETQYF. The DNA for the CDR3 is TGCGCCAGCAGCTTCACAGGGGACGGGGAGACCCAGTACTTC. This sequence joins TRBV5-1 and TRBJ2-5, with TRBD1 matching over 7 bases. The CDR3 has 14 residues. Germline CDR1 reads SGHRS; CDR2 reads YFSETQ. Trimming took 2 bases from V and 5 from J; bases not matched to a gene: 6.

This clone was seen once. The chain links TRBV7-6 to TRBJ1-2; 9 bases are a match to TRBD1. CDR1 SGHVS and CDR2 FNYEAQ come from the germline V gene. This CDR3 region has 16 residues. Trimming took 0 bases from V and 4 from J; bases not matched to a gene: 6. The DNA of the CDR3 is TGTGCCAGCAGCTTAGCAGGACAGGGGACATCCTATGGCTACACCTTC. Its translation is CASSLAGQGTSYGYTF.

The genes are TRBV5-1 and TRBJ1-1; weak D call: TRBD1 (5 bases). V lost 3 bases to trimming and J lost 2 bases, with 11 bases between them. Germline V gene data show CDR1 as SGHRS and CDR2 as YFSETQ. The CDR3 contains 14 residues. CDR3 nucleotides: TGCGCCAGCAGCTCGGGACTGACTAACACTGAAGCTTTCTTT. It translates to CASSSGLTNTEAFF.

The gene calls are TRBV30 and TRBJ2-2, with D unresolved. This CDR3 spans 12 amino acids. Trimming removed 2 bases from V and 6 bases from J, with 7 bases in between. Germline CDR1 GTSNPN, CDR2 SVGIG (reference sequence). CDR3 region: CAWSPGAGELFF. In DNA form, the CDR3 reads TGTGCCTGGAGTCCAGGCGCCGGGGAGCTGTTTTTT.

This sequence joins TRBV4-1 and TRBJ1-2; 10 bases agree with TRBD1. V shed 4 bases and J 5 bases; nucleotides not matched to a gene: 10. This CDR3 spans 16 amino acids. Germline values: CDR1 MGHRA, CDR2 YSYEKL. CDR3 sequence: CASSPLGTGVGYGYTF. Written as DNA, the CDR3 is TGCGCCAGCAGCCCTCTAGGGACAGGGGTCGGATATGGCTACACCTTC.

The CDR3 here is CASSQGYQETQYF. The CDR3 DNA reads TGTGCCAGCAGTCAGGGGTACCAAGAGACCCAGTACTTC. The genes are TRBV12-3 or TRBV12-4 and TRBJ2-5; D is perhaps TRBD1 (6 bases). V lost 5 bases to trimming and J lost 0 bases, with 7 bases between them. The CDR3 is 13 residues long.

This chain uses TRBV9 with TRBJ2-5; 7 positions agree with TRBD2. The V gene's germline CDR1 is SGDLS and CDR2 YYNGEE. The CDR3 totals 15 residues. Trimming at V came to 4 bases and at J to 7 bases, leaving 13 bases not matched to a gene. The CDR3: CASSPRASGEGTQYF. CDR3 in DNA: TGTGCCAGCAGCCCCCGGGCTAGCGGCGAAGGGACCCAGTACTTC.

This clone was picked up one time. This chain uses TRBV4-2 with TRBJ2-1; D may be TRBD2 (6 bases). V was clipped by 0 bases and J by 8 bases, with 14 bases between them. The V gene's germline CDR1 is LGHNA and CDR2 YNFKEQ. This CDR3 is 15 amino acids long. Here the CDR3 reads CASSQEGGAGYEQFF. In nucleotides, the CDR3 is TGTGCCAGCAGCCAAGAAGGCGGGGCAGGCTATGAGCAGTTCTTC.

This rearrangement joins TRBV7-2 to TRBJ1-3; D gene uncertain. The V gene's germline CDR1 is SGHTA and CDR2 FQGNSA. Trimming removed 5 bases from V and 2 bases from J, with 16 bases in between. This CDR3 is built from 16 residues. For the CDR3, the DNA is TGTGCCAGCAGCGCCGAGGCTCGGGTAGCTGGAAACACCATATATTTT. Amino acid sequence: CASSAEARVAGNTIYF.